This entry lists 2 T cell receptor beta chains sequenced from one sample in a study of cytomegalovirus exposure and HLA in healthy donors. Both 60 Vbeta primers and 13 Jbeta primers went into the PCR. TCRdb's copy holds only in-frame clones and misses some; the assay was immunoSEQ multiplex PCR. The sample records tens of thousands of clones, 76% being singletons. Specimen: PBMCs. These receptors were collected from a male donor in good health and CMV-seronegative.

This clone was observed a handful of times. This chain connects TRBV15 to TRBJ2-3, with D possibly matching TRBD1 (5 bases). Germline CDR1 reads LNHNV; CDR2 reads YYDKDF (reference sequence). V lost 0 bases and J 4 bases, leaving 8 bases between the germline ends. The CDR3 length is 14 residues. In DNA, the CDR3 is TGTGCCACCAGCAGAGAGAAAGGGGCAGATACGCAGTATTTT. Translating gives CATSREKGADTQYF.

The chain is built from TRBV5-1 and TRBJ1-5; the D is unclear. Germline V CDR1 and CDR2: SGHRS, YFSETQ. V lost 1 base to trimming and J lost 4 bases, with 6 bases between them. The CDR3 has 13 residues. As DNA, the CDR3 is TGCGCCAGCAGCTTGACAGTAAATCAGCCCCAGCATTTT. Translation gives CASSLTVNQPQHF.